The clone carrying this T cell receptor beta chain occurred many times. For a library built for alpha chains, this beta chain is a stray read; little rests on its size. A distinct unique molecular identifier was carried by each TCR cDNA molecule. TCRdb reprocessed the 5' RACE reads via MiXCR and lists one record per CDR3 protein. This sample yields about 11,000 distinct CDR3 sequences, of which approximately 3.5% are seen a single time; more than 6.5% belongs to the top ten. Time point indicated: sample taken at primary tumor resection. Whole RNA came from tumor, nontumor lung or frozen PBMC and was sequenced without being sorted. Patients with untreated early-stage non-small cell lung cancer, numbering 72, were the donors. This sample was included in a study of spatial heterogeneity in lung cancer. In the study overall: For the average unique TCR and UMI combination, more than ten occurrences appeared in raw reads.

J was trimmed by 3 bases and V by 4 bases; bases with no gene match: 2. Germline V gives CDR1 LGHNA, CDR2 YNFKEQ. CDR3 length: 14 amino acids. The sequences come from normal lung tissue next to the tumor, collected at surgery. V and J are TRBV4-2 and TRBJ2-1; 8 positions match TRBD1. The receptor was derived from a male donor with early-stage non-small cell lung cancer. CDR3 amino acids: CASSRGQVYNEQFF. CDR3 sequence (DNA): TGTGCCAGCAGCCGGGGACAGGTCTACAATGAGCAGTTCTTC.